This T cell receptor (beta chain) is from a study of cytomegalovirus exposure and HLA in healthy donors (dated by TCRdb to 2016 to 2017). As for the study more broadly: An earlier analysis of 587 of the donors reported under 300 Gb of sequence data and about 120 million unique TCR beta sequences obtained from some 200 million T cells. An early release covering 500 to 750 HLA-typed donors comprised about 290 gigabases of sequencing data and 85 million to 100 million unique TCR sequences. Of the 300 to 400 genotyped donors, around 81% fell in the genetic ancestry cluster associated with self-reported Caucasian donors. The aim of the study was to test whether cataloging public T cell receptors could identify signatures of past pathogen exposure. Class I and class II HLA loci were covered by the typing at four-digit resolution. To predict cytomegalovirus infection status, the study combined high-throughput TCR immunosequencing, statistical association of individual TCRs with disease status, and machine learning. Because of strong linkage in the cohort, four or five DR-DQ haplotypes were treated as single units for association and clustering. An earlier analysis of 587 of the donors applied high-throughput TCR beta sequencing to assess whether each TCR beta V gene segment acted as functional or pseudogenic. Donor age, sex, ethnicity and CMV serostatus were collected together with the repertoire data. Rather than drawing on any new phenotypic data, the later analysis identified candidate immune exposures from TCR beta sequences and the way those sequences occurred across donors. Along with the roughly 610-subject first cohort, a separate validation cohort of some 130 different subjects was used. A later analysis re-analyzed previously published TCR beta repertoires from 600 to 850 donors and added high-resolution HLA genotyping to study TCR occurrence patterns. A later genetic analysis took genome-wide SNP genotypes for 398 of the 666 donors and used that subset as a discovery cohort. Using immunosequencing, the study profiled T cell repertoires from fewer than 850 subjects and related those repertoires to cytomegalovirus serostatus. Across about 380 genotyped donors of the cohort, an average of about 240,000 unique TCR beta nucleotide sequences per donor were sequenced, and roughly 18% of those sequences were non-productive. Typing coverage varied by locus: roughly 629-640 donors for A, B, C, DRB1 and DQB1; around 560 for DQA1; about 590 for DPA1; roughly 450 for DPB1. All discovery cohort repertoires had been generated using a single sequencing platform. Results the study describes overall, beyond this receptor: In a later analysis, 15,000 to 20,000 TCR beta sequences were associated with specific HLA alleles at a false discovery rate of 0.05. An earlier analysis of some 560 of the donors showed that most TCR beta V segments appeared in productive rearrangements either about 87% or about 30% of the time, which broadly matched IMGT annotations. Assigning TCR associations to individual alleles was difficult when HLA alleles, especially DR and DQ, strongly co-occurred. According to a later genetic analysis, donors in an Asian-associated ancestry cluster had fewer N-insertions in productive TCRs than the approximately 630-donor mean. A later analysis found that most CMV-associated TCR beta chains appeared HLA-restricted, with HLA associations seemingly driven largely by CMV exposure. Some IMGT-functional V segments, including TRBV6-2 and TRBV6-3, could not be distinguished by the 87-base-pair reads and were therefore excluded. A later analysis reported that several top co-occurrence clusters appeared linked to parvovirus B19, influenza, CMV and Epstein-Barr virus. Roughly uniform sequencing depth across donors was assumed in presence/absence analyses, although this assumption may not hold. HLA typing was unavailable for some donors at each locus, so association tests used only the typed subset. While some public TCRs were present in many individuals, most TCR sequences turned up only very rarely across donors. The study gave a list of more than 150 TCR beta chains associated with cytomegalovirus. A cluster of highly shared sequence variants was judged likely to be a technical artifact of the sequencing pipeline. Linkage disequilibrium might explain the correlated functional status among segregating V segments, but an unknown experimental factor could not be excluded. A further reported finding was that TCR beta sequences accurately predicted the HLA-A and HLA-B alleles for most subjects in the first cohort. An association between a missense DCLRE1C variant and V-gene and J-gene trimming of TCR beta chains was found in a later genetic analysis and replicated in an independent cohort. CMV serostatus was the only immune exposure information available for the cohort. In a later analysis, TCR association rates were found to vary across HLA loci, with the most associated TCRs seen for DRB1 alleles and the fewest for HLA-C alleles. In both the original and validation cohorts, the classifier was reported to diagnose cytomegalovirus status with high specificity and sensitivity. Three of the identified cytomegalovirus-associated TCR beta chains were confirmed in vitro to be specific for cytomegalovirus antigens. In this cohort, only TCR beta chains were sequenced, and detectable features were limited by the absence of alpha or paired-chain data. It was suggested by the authors that the approach could potentially be generalized to other disease states and immunological phenotypes. In a later analysis, HLA-associated TCR beta chains were found to be more clonally expanded and to have lower generation probabilities than equally common non-associated chains. Fewer than 20 rarely observed V segments, including chromosome 9 orphons, were excluded from the earlier analysis of a few hundred of the donors because counts were too low.

Library construction relied on the immunoSEQ multiplex PCR assay. For the multiplex PCR, a mixture combining 60 forward primers for TCR Vbeta segments and 13 reverse primers for TCR Jbeta segments was used. The CDR3 region of rearranged TCR beta genes was amplified from genomic DNA with a multiplex PCR assay. On the Illumina HiSeq System, the amplified TCR beta libraries were sequenced as 87-base-pair reads. As for the authors' bioinformatics: In a later analysis, roughly 80 million unique TCR beta chains were counted across the approximately 620 repertoires, and some 10 million of these chains were shared by at least two donors. A nearest-neighbor algorithm error-corrected the raw reads and collapsed the reads into unique sequences, merging closely related sequences to remove PCR and sequencing errors. To assign V, D and J gene segments, CDR3 sequences were aligned to IMGT reference sequences. For a sequence to be retained, at least a six-nucleotide match to both a V gene segment and a J gene segment was required. A rearrangement was called productive if the CDR3 had no stop codons and remained in frame with V and J, and every other rearrangement was called non-productive. CDR3 was defined by IMGT convention, running from the second conserved V-encoded cysteine to the conserved J-encoded phenylalanine. The earlier analysis of about 500 of the donors excluded sequences that lacked an unambiguous match to a single V gene segment. In an earlier analysis of approximately 500 of the donors, a V segment was called functional when productive rearrangements were above 56.7%, and segregating when the standard deviation between donors exceeded 5%. To diagnose cytomegalovirus status from the catalog of TCR beta chain sequences, a statistical classification framework was built. V and J gene assignment, in a later analysis, came from comparing TCR nucleotide sequences with IMGT/GENE-DB human TR gene sequences. In a later analysis, CDR3 sequences and most-parsimonious VDJ recombination scenarios were assigned using the TCRdist pipeline. A later analysis defined each TCR beta chain by its CDR3 amino acid sequence plus V-gene family, and excluded reads lacking a unique V-gene family. As a way to deal with suspected cross-contamination and a sequencing artifact, a later analysis dropped hundreds of nucleotide sequences that were highly shared and had low generation probability. In a later analysis, a clonal expansion index for each public chain was calculated from normalized within-repertoire ranks of inferred template counts. In a later analysis, generation probabilities were computed with a VDJ recombination model fitted to out-of-frame rearrangements, and the resulting probabilities were checked against IGoR. In a later analysis, TCR-TCR, TCR-HLA and TCR-CMV co-occurrence was scored with hypergeometric tests, and a repertoire-size bias correction was applied to TCR pairs. To estimate false discovery rates, a later analysis permuted the HLA or CMV assignments 20 times. In a later analysis, co-occurring TCRs were grouped using DBSCAN, and TCRdist sequence similarity was added for clustering within HLA-allele-positive subsets. For co-occurrence clustering, repertoires with fewer than 30,000 or more than 120,000 public chains were excluded, along with several repertoires with anomalous nucleotide sharing. This immuneACCESS table, as held by TCRdb, lists in-frame sequences with V and J called but not all clones. Of the missing ones, under half trace to an unresolved V gene in checked studies; the others have no known cause. V and J calls and clone size are those listed in that table; D and trimming were worked out from the DNA. Across this sample there are under 200,000 clones, with 75% to 90% seen only once. Around 0.8% of the sample is taken by the ten largest.

The cohort comprised some 700 healthy bone marrow donors. At the time of sampling, all cohort members were nominally healthy, though unrecorded immune exposures were likely present. The donor was CMV seronegative and belonged to the group of 380 or so seronegative cohort members. A peripheral blood sample was collected from each donor, and TCR beta sequencing was performed on peripheral blood mononuclear cells. The Qiagen DNeasy Blood Extraction Kit was used to extract genomic DNA from the blood cell samples. A remark on this clone: Its antigen is currently not known. It has no much larger one-base neighbor in the sample; base qualities were not kept.

The cysteine opens and the phenylalanine closes a CDR3 of 17 amino acids. The entry retains the CDR3 DNA only, 51 bases that are in frame from base 1. V is cut back by 3 bases and J by 5 bases, with 8 bases in the junction unmatched. Taken from the germline V gene, the CDR1 and CDR2 loops are MNHNS and SASEGT. The material sequenced was PBMCs. The clonotype comes from a woman between 18 and 30 years old in good health and CMV-seronegative. The sequence links TRBV6-1 to TRBJ1-6; 9 bases in between match TRBD1. The CDR3 region: CASSEAVGTGNNSPLHF. The nucleotide sequence is TGTGCCAGCAGTGAGGCCGTCGGGACAGGGAATAATTCACCCCTCCACTTT.